Listed below are T cell receptor beta chains from one sample, sequenced in a study of blood T cell repertoires in COVID-19. Profiled with immunoSEQ multiplex PCR; TCRdb holds only in-frame clones, not every one. This sample has just over 150,000 clones, with 90% to 95% found just once. The specimen was peripheral blood. The receptor set was obtained from a woman in her fifties or sixties with acute or convalescent COVID-19. CDR3s include the opening cysteine and the closing phenylalanine or tryptophan. A D gene is named only where the DNA matches it firmly. For some rows the clone size is stated as once, few or many, or as a class when expanded; others skip it.

TRBD2	15	once	TRBV6-5	TRBJ2-7	TGTGCCAGCAGTTACCCGACTAGCGGGGGCAGCGAGCAGTACTTC	CASSYPTSGGSEQYF
TRBD2	16	.	TRBV7-2	TRBJ2-7	TGTGCCAGCAGCTTACTAGCGGGAGGACCCTCCTACGAGCAGTACTTC	CASSLLAGGPSYEQYF
.	16	.	TRBV27	TRBJ1-2	TGTGCCAGCAGTCCTACCATATCGACAGCCGTATCCGGCTACACCTTC	CASSPTISTAVSGYTF
TRBD2	18	few	TRBV27	TRBJ2-2	TGTGCCAGCAGCTTAGAGTACGGACTAGCGGGTACCACCGGGGAGCTGTTTTTT	CASSLEYGLAGTTGELFF
.	13	.	TRBV24-1	TRBJ1-1	TGTGCCACCAGTGCCCAGGGGTTCACTGAAGCTTTCTTT	CATSAQGFTEAFF
TRBD2	14	.	TRBV7-2	TRBJ2-7	TGTGCCAGCAGCTCCTGGGGGAGGGTGGGAGAGCAGTACTTC	CASSSWGRVGEQYF
.	14	.	TRBV5-1	TRBJ1-2	TGCGCCAGCTTTCGGGAGCCCCTGGACTATGGCTACACCTTC	CASFREPLDYGYTF
.	12	.	TRBV15	TRBJ1-4	TGTGCCACCAGAGGGGCGGATGAAAAACTGTTTTTT	CATRGADEKLFF
TRBD2	15	.	TRBV7-9	TRBJ2-1	TGTGCCAGCAGCTTAGCACTAGCGGGACTTAATGAGCAGTTCTTC	CASSLALAGLNEQFF
TRBD1	15	.	TRBV6-5	TRBJ1-2	TGTGCCAGCAGTTACTCCACAGGGGGGAACTATGGCTACACCTTC	CASSYSTGGNYGYTF
TRBD1	15	.	TRBV6-5	TRBJ1-2	TGTGCCAGCAGTTCCCCCGGGACAGGGGGCCATGGCTACACCTTC	CASSSPGTGGHGYTF
.	15	.	TRBV2	TRBJ2-7	TGTGCCAGCAGTGAAGGCACTTCCCTCTCCTACGAGCAGTACTTC	CASSEGTSLSYEQYF
.	16	.	TRBV4-1	TRBJ1-1	TGCGCCAGCAACCCGACCCCGACAGGCCAGAACACTGAAGCTTTCTTT	CASNPTPTGQNTEAFF
.	13	.	TRBV7-8	TRBJ1-1	TGTGCCAGCAGCACACAGCTGAACACTGAAGCTTTCTTT	CASSTQLNTEAFF
.	13	.	TRBV6-2/TRBV6-3	TRBJ2-1	TGTGCCAGCAGCGACAGCTCCTACAATGAGCAGTTCTTC	CASSDSSYNEQFF
TRBD1	15	.	TRBV19	TRBJ1-1	TGTGCCAGTAGTATAGGTGGACAGGTATACACTGAAGCTTTCTTT	CASSIGGQVYTEAFF
TRBD1	16	.	TRBV7-9	TRBJ2-5	TGTGCCAGCAGCTTAGATTGGGACAGGGGTGGAGAGACCCAGTACTTC	CASSLDWDRGGETQYF
.	16	.	TRBV4-1	TRBJ2-7	TGCGCCAGCAGCCAGGGCCGGGACACTCTAAACTACGAGCAGTACTTC	CASSQGRDTLNYEQYF
.	18	.	TRBV3-1/TRBV3-2	TRBJ2-7	TGTGCCAGCAGCCAAGCCGTCCTGTGGCGGGAACCCCCCTACGAGCAGTACTTC	CASSQAVLWREPPYEQYF
TRBD1	17	.	TRBV7-2	TRBJ1-2	TGTGCCAGCAGCTTAGCGCAGGGGGCCCAAGCTAACTATGGCTACACCTTC	CASSLAQGAQANYGYTF
TRBD1	17	few	TRBV28	TRBJ1-6	TGTGCCAGCAGCTCCGGGGCCAGGGGGATGTTTAATTCACCCCTCCACTTT	CASSSGARGMFNSPLHF
TRBD2	15	.	TRBV19	TRBJ2-1	TGTGCCAGTAGTATTTCTGCGGGGGGGCGGAATGAGCAGTTCTTC	CASSISAGGRNEQFF
.	17	.	TRBV6-2/TRBV6-3	TRBJ1-5	TGTGCCAGCAGTCCACCTCCACCACACAGGGCCAAGGAGCCCCAGCATTTT	CASSPPPPHRAKEPQHF
TRBD2	14	once	TRBV19	TRBJ2-5	TGTGCCAGTACCCAAGACGGGGGGAAGGAGACCCAGTACTTC	CASTQDGGKETQYF
.	17	once	TRBV19	TRBJ2-2	TGTGCCAGTAGTATAGACCTTGGGCCAGTCAACACCGGGGAGCTGTTTTTT	CASSIDLGPVNTGELFF
.	13	.	TRBV10-3	TRBJ1-4	TGTGCCATCAACGGAGGGGCTAATGAAAAACTGTTTTTT	CAINGGANEKLFF
TRBD2	15	once	TRBV19	TRBJ2-1	TGTGCCAGTAGTATTGGTAGCGGGAGCTACAATGAGCAGTTCTTC	CASSIGSGSYNEQFF
TRBD2	15	.	TRBV19	TRBJ2-3	TGTGCCAGTAAGATCAGCGGGAGTCCGTCAGATACGCAGTATTTT	CASKISGSPSDTQYF
TRBD2	15	.	TRBV10-3	TRBJ2-5	TGTGCCATCAGTGAGACCCGACTAGCCGTACAGACCCAGTACTTC	CAISETRLAVQTQYF
TRBD2	18	.	TRBV28	TRBJ2-1	TGTGCCAGCAGTCTTGGGACTAGCGGGAGTTTATTAGGCAATGAGCAGTTCTTC	CASSLGTSGSLLGNEQFF
TRBD1	15	.	TRBV15	TRBJ2-3	TGTGCCACCAGCAGATGGACAGGTGGAACAGATACGCAGTATTTT	CATSRWTGGTDTQYF
.	11	.	TRBV24-1	TRBJ1-2	TGTGCCATCGGGGGTGGAGGCGGCTACACCTTC	CAIGGGGGYTF